Included here is one T cell receptor (beta chain) sequence, with context. The data were obtained in a study of blood T cell repertoires in COVID-19. CDR1 LNHDA and CDR2 SQIVND come from the germline V gene (reference sequence). The CDR3 contains 17 residues. Trimming took off 5 bases at V and 2 bases at J, with 20 bases between the two ends. Only in-frame clones appear in the TCRdb table, and some are missing; sequencing was by immunoSEQ multiplex PCR. Here the sample spans roughly 140,000 clones, approximately 88% being singletons. The chain links TRBV19 to TRBJ2-3, with D possibly being TRBD2 (5 bases). The TCR originated in a human donor in a cohort sampled during active COVID-19. The sequencing sample was made of peripheral blood. The DNA for the CDR3 is TGTGCCAGTAGTCTCCTGGCGGGTCAAAGGTCCACAGATACGCAGTATTTT. It translates to CASSLLAGQRSTDTQYF.